This record looks at one T cell receptor (beta chain) sequence and its context. The sample belongs to a study of T cell changes during pregnancy in multiple sclerosis. The length of the CDR3 is 17 residues. Germline CDR1 SNHLY, CDR2 FYNNEI. Trimming pared 3 bases from V and 2 bases from J, leaving 18 bases between. Sequenced by immunoSEQ multiplex PCR; TCRdb stores in-frame clones only, minus some. The sample contains tens of thousands of clones, 90% to 95% of which appear only once. The receptor was isolated from a female donor with multiple sclerosis, enrolled in a pregnancy study. The chain uses TRBV2 and TRBJ2-3, with a possible D match to TRBD1 (6 bases). Sample: CD8+ T cells from peripheral blood mononuclear cells, taken before pregnancy. CDR3 nucleotide sequence: TGTGCCAGCAGTGATGGTTACCGGGACATCGACACAGATACGCAGTATTTT. It codes for CASSDGYRDIDTDTQYF.